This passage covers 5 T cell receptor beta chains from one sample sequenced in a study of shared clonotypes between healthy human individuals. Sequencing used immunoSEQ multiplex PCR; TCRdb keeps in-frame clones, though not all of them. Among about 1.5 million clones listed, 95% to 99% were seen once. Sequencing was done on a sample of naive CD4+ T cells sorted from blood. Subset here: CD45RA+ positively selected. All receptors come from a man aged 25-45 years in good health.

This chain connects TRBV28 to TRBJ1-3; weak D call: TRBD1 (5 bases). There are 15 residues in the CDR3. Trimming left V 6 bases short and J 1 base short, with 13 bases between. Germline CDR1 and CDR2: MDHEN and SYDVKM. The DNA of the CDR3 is TGTGCCAGCAGCTCCCCGGGGGTTTCTGGAAACACCATATATTTT. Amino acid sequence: CASSSPGVSGNTIYF.

The CDR3 DNA is TGTGCCAGCAGTCATGCTCAAGAGACCCAGTACTTC. This sequence encodes CASSHAQETQYF. The chain uses TRBV5-6 and TRBJ2-5; D is undetermined. The CDR3 loop spans 12 amino acids. With 5 bases removed from V and 2 bases from J, the gap between germline ends came to 7 bases. The germline V gene encodes CDR1 SGHDT and CDR2 YYEEEE.

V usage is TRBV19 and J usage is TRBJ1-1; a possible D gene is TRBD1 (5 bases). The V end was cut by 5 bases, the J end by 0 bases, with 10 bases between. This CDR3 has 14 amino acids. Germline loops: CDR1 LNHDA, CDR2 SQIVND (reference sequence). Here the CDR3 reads CASSFTGVNTEAFF. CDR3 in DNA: TGTGCCAGTAGTTTTACAGGAGTGAACACTGAAGCTTTCTTT.

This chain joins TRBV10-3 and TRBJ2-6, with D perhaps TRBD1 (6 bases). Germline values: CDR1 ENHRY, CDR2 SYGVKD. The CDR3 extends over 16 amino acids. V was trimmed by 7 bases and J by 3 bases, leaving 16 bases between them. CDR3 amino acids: CAINGGGAGGANVLTF. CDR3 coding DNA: TGTGCCATCAATGGTGGGGGCGCGGGTGGGGCCAACGTCCTGACTTTC.

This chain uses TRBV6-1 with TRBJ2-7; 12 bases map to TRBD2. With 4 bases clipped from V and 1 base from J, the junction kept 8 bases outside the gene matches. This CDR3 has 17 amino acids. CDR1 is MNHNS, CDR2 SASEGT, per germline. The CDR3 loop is CASSAASGRVPSYEQYF. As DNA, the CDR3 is TGTGCCAGCAGTGCGGCTAGCGGGAGGGTACCTTCCTACGAGCAGTACTTC.